The present T cell receptor (beta chain) was sequenced within a study of cytotoxic CD8 clonotypes in ibrutinib-treated CLL. Study outcomes and limitations: Public clonotypes proved infrequent, and on treatment they shrank or remained steady. A rise in clonality was seen at ibrutinib response, and a fall back toward baseline was seen at progression.

CDR3 length equals 15 residues. Looked up from germline, CDR1 is SGHDN and CDR2 is FVKESK. Trimming cost V 2 bases and J 7 bases; bases outside gene matches: 7. Worth noting for this clone: The target antigen is unknown.

Profiling relied on immunoSEQ multiplex PCR, and the TCRdb table lists in-frame clones only, not all of them. Among about 130,000 clones, around 80% were seen once, and the ten largest hold 3.3%. The sequencing used PBMCs, collected after 24 months of ibrutinib treatment. This rearrangement joins TRBV14 to TRBJ2-4, with 8 bases that match TRBD1. The receptor was derived from a human donor with chronic lymphocytic leukemia. DNA of the CDR3: TGTGCCAGCAGCCAAATGGACAGGGCGTGGAACATTCAGTACTTC. Its translation: CASSQMDRAWNIQYF.